The T cell receptor (beta chain) described here comes from a study of memory CD8 T cells in hepatitis C reinfection. V shed 3 bases and J 2 bases; nucleotides not matched to a gene: 7. The CDR3 has 16 residues. Germline V CDR1 and CDR2: SGDLS, YYNGEE. Documented time point: late/post reinfection, 12 to 24 weeks after detection. No in vitro expansion preceded TCR sequencing of the sorted cells. Sequenced by immunoSEQ multiplex PCR; TCRdb stores in-frame clones only, minus some. The sample consists of 45,000 to 50,000 clones, 89% of them appearing once. Sequenced input: naive CD8+ T cells sorted from blood. The chain uses TRBV9 and TRBJ1-2; 10 nucleotides match TRBD1. The source is a man younger than 35 with hepatitis C virus infection. CDR3 in amino acids: CASSAPTGGLNYGYTF. Written as DNA, the CDR3 is TGTGCCAGCAGCGCCCCGACAGGGGGCCTGAACTATGGCTACACCTTC.